This TCR beta chain was observed in a study of radiation and T cells in renal cell carcinoma (TCRdb year 2020). Regarding the study in general: In total, some 52 samples underwent TCR beta sequencing: 25 or so tumors plus 27 peripheral blood samples. The final blood draw was performed at 4 weeks after radiation, at the same time as nephrectomy. A total of roughly 3,900,000 unique CDR3 nucleotide sequences, encoding around 2.7 million unique CDR3 amino acid sequences, were found across all 50 or so samples.

Study-level results and caveats: Effects of radiation dose or scheduling on the TCR repertoire could not be addressed with the single-armed trial design. In blood, the top tumor clonotypes increased between baseline and 2 weeks post-radiation and then shrank by 4 weeks, which suggests that tumor-resident clones expanded only transiently. Because pretreatment tumor biopsies were not available, the study could not determine whether clonotypes were already present within the tumor at baseline. Dynamics of the blood repertoire were not tracked past 4 weeks after treatment.

The germline V gene (reference sequence) gives CDR1 as SEHNR and CDR2 as FQNEAQ. CDR3 length: 15 amino acids, cysteine to phenylalanine. Only the CDR3 portion is preserved as DNA: 45 bases, with reading frame beginning at the first base. After removal of 3 bases from V and 4 bases from J, the junction retains 2 bases not matched to a gene. The time point label corresponds to: blood 4 weeks post-SBRT, at nephrectomy. Per the publication, the treatment or condition label means: 15 Gy SBRT to primary tumor, nephrectomy 4 weeks later. Samples were obtained from a clinical trial, in which 15 Gy stereotactic body radiation therapy was delivered to primary renal cell carcinomas and nephrectomy was performed 4 weeks later. To follow tumor-enriched clonotypes, serial peripheral blood was collected from radiation-treated patients at baseline and at 2 weeks and 4 weeks after SBRT. All patients had renal cell carcinoma with clear cell pathology. Genomic DNA for TCR sequencing was prepared using the QIAamp DNA Blood Mini Kit (Qiagen). Samples were included in the analyses only if all quality control checks were passed.

As to this clone: Its recognized antigen is unknown. Base qualities are missing; no much larger clone stands one base away.

Following the manufacturer's recommendations, the immunoSEQ kit was used to generate TCR beta libraries from genomic DNA. To prepare libraries, a first multiplex PCR with proprietary primers was run, followed by a second PCR that added unique barcodes, and a bead cleanup was done after each round. Each sample batch included a kit-provided positive control reaction and a negative control reaction. The final libraries were assessed on an Agilent 4200 TapeStation D1000 ScreenTape, pooled by volume, and quantified by qPCR. An Illumina NextSeq500 fitted with a MidOutput 150-cycle cartridge performed the sequencing, running 156 Read1 cycles and 15 Index1 cycles with the kit's custom primers. The pooled library was loaded at approximately 0.97 pM with about 20% PhiX control spiked in. The study's processing was this. The vendor-processed data were analyzed in R, and a clonotype was defined as all T cells that share the same CDR3 nucleotide sequence. For clone abundance analyses, frequencies were normalized to the 10,000 most abundant clones in each sample. Public T cell clones, which averaged fewer than five per sample, were excluded before analysis. An abundance difference of at least 32-fold between compartments was the criterion for calling clonotypes tumor-enriched or baseline blood-enriched. A beta-binomial differential abundance model was used to identify clonotypes that were expanded or contracted between blood time points. The Baroni-Urbani and Buser coefficient was used to measure tumor-blood repertoire similarity, and groups were compared with two-tailed Wilcoxon tests in R. In TCRdb, the immuneACCESS table is reduced to in-frame sequences with V and J assigned. These tables do not hold every clone; where another copy was compared, an unresolved V gene accounts for under half, and the others remain unexplained. Clonal size and the V and J genes are those of that table, whereas D and trimming came from the DNA. The sample table records under 100,000 clones; over 80% of these occur just once. The ten largest clones take up around 9.4% of the sample.

The clonotype was recovered from a man aged 50-59 years with renal cell carcinoma. This specimen was blood, taken from a patient whose treatment included radiotherapy and nephrectomy. The sequence links TRBV7-9 to TRBJ2-1; TRBD2 agrees with 11 junctional bases. For the CDR3, the sequence is CASSFRTSGYNEQFF. The bases read TGTGCCAGCAGCTTCCGGACTAGCGGGTACAATGAGCAGTTCTTC.